These 19 T cell receptor beta chains were sequenced from one sample in a study of regulatory T cells in long-lasting Graves disease. Described time point: persistent/refractory GD, antithyroid drugs over 5 years with positive TRAb. Researchers made the TCR library from RNA that was extracted from PBMCs. With iRepertoire HTBI primers and Arm-PCR of CDR3 regions, TCR beta libraries were built. One entry per CDR3 protein, called by TCRdb with MiXCR from the multiplex PCR reads. Of 300,000 to 400,000 distinct CDR3 sequences in the sample, around 20% were seen once. Sequences were derived from peripheral blood mononuclear cells (PBMCs), sampled when the disease was refractory, from a patient treated with antithyroid drugs. The receptors come from a female donor with Graves disease.

A few counts support this clonotype. The chain links TRBV27 to TRBJ1-3; TRBD1 might be the D (5 bases). Trimming left V 6 bases short and J 0 bases short, with 12 bases between. Looked up from germline, CDR1 is MNHEY and CDR2 is SMNVEV (reference sequence). The CDR3 totals 15 residues. The CDR3 region is CASSATAFSGNTIYF. The DNA for the CDR3 is TGTGCCAGCAGCGCGACAGCCTTCTCTGGAAACACCATATATTTT.

This clonotype appeared many times. The chain joins TRBV19 to TRBJ1-5; D remains ambiguous. The CDR3 has 13 residues. CDR1 and CDR2 from the germline V gene are LNHDA and SQIVND (reference sequence). V shed 7 bases and J shed 7 bases, with 14 bases lying between them. CDR3 region: CASTVGEWQPQHF. In DNA form, the CDR3 reads TGTGCCAGTACCGTCGGGGAGTGGCAGCCCCAGCATTTT.

In this sample, this clonotype turned up many times. The rearrangement uses TRBV12-5 and TRBJ1-6; D is uncertain. This CDR3 is 11 amino acids long. Germline assignment: CDR1 LGHNT and CDR2 FRNRAP. Trimming took 6 bases from V and 10 from J, leaving 7 bases between them. This chain's CDR3 is CASGFGSPLHF. Here the CDR3 DNA reads TGTGCTAGTGGGTTCGGGTCACCCCTCCACTTT.

This clonotype was seen ten or more times. The chain links TRBV20-1 to TRBJ2-5, with 8 bases aligning to TRBD1. J was trimmed by 4 bases and V by 2 bases; bases with no gene match: 9. There are 15 residues in the CDR3. CDR1 is DFQATT, CDR2 SNEGSKA, per germline (reference sequence). Here the CDR3 reads CSARPISGGRETQYF. The CDR3 region has the DNA TGCAGTGCTAGACCTATTTCAGGGGGCCGAGAGACCCAGTACTTC.

This clonotype was seen many times. V is TRBV2 and J is TRBJ2-4; TRBD2 matches at 11 bases. Germline CDR1 reads SNHLY; CDR2 reads FYNNEI. The V gene end was trimmed by 6 bases and the J gene end by 3 bases; junction bases not matched to a gene: 4. The CDR3 has 15 amino acids. The CDR3 loop is CASSGLAGVKNIQYF. DNA of the CDR3: TGTGCCAGCAGCGGACTAGCGGGCGTCAAAAACATTCAGTACTTC.

In this sample, this clonotype turned up many times. This chain joins TRBV6-1 and TRBJ2-5; TRBD1 agrees at 11 bases. V lost 6 bases, J lost 1 base, and 7 bases stayed unmatched. There are 16 residues in the CDR3. Germline CDR1 and CDR2: MNHNS and SASEGT. The CDR3 DNA sequence: TGTGCCAGCAGCTTGACCGGGACAGGGGGCCAAGAGACCCAGTACTTC. It encodes CASSLTGTGGQETQYF.

The chain joins TRBV18 to TRBJ2-2; D unclear. There are 13 residues in the CDR3. CDR1 is KGHSH, CDR2 LQKENI, per germline. V lost 1 base and J lost 6, with 6 bases in between. CDR3 residues: CASSPRFAGELFF. In DNA, the CDR3 is TGTGCCAGCTCACCACGTTTCGCCGGGGAGCTGTTTTTT.

In its sample, this clonotype was seen many times. The chain is built from TRBV7-8 and TRBJ2-6; D gene unclear. Germline-derived CDR1 and CDR2 are SGHVS and FQNEAQ. The CDR3 is 17 amino acids. Trimming removed 5 bases at V and 4 bases at J, with 18 bases between. The CDR3: CASSNNMLGYGANVLTF. CDR3 nucleotides: TGTGCCAGCAGCAATAATATGTTAGGGTACGGGGCCAACGTCCTGACTTTC.

Only a few counts were recorded for this clonotype. The chain recombines TRBV3-1 with TRBJ1-1; D is possibly TRBD1 (5 bases). The germline V gene encodes CDR1 LGHDT and CDR2 YNNKEL (reference sequence). The V gene lost 2 bases and the J gene lost 8 bases, with 9 bases spanning the gap. This CDR3 has 12 amino acids. This CDR3 is CASSQQGGEAFF. The CDR3 DNA reads as TGTGCCAGCAGCCAACAGGGCGGAGAAGCTTTCTTT.

In its sample, this clonotype was seen many times. The rearrangement links TRBV18 to TRBJ2-5; D is uncertain. This CDR3 contains 14 residues. Germline V gives CDR1 KGHSH, CDR2 LQKENI. The ends were cut back, 2 bases at V and 3 bases at J, with 10 bases in the middle. DNA for the CDR3: TGTGCCAGCTCACCAGGCGCAGGAGAAGAGACCCAGTACTTC. Translated: CASSPGAGEETQYF.

The gene calls are TRBV7-2 and TRBJ2-3, with D perhaps being TRBD1 or TRBD2 (6 bases each). The CDR3 covers 14 residues. Germline V CDR1 and CDR2: SGHTA, FQGNSA. Trimming removed 1 base at V and 5 bases at J, with 10 bases between. DNA for the CDR3: TGTGCCAGCAGCTTAGAGGGGGGAGGAGATACGCAGTATTTT. Its translation: CASSLEGGGDTQYF.

Ten or more counts support this clonotype. The chain has TRBV11-2 and TRBJ1-1, with TRBD1 as a possible D gene (5 bases). Deletions cut 3 bases from V and 3 bases from J, with 20 bases between. Germline values: CDR1 SGHAT, CDR2 FQNNGV. The length of the CDR3 is 17 residues. The CDR3 is CASSFPGASPGDTEAFF. CDR3 bases: TGTGCCAGCAGCTTCCCCGGGGCTTCCCCGGGGGACACTGAAGCTTTCTTT. Full variable domain (remainder filled in from reference TRBV11-2 and TRBJ1-1): EAGVAQSPRYKIIEKRQSVAFWCNPISGHATLYWYQQILGQGPKLLIQFQNNGVVDDSQLPKDRFSAERLKGVDSTLKIQPAKLEDSAVYLCASSFPGASPGDTEAFFGQGTRLTVV.

The CDR3 loop reads CASSTPSAGKNIQYF. The CDR3 DNA sequence: TGTGCCAGTAGTACCCCCTCGGCGGGAAAAAACATTCAGTACTTC. The chain is built from TRBV19 and TRBJ2-4; D is perhaps TRBD2 (6 bases). V lost 4 bases to trimming and J lost 4 bases, with 14 bases between them. Germline V lookup: CDR1 LNHDA, CDR2 SQIVND (reference sequence). This CDR3 has 15 amino acids. Full variable domain (outside the CDR3, taken from reference TRBV19 and TRBJ2-4): DGGITQSPKYLFRKEGQNVTLSCEQNLNHDAMYWYRQDPGQGLRLIYYSQIVNDFQKGDIAEGYSVSREKKESFPLTVTSAQKNPTAFYLCASSTPSAGKNIQYFGAGTRLSVL.

The rearrangement joins TRBV5-6 to TRBJ2-5; 7 nucleotides match TRBD1. The CDR3 runs to 14 residues. The V segment lost 3 bases and the J segment 7 bases; nucleotides outside the gene matches: 9. Germline values: CDR1 SGHDT, CDR2 YYEEEE. The CDR3 sequence: CASSSRTGTATQYF. The CDR3 DNA is TGTGCCAGCAGCTCCCGGACAGGTACAGCGACCCAGTACTTC.

This clonotype has more than one count but fewer than ten. The gene calls are TRBV5-1 and TRBJ2-6; D gene unclear. Germline V gene data show CDR1 as SGHRS and CDR2 as YFSETQ. The CDR3 extends over 15 amino acids. V lost 3 bases to trimming and J lost 0 bases, with 7 bases between them. In nucleotides, the CDR3 is TGCGCCAGCAGCTCCGGTAACTCTGGGGCCAACGTCCTGACTTTC. This codes for CASSSGNSGANVLTF.

This clonotype was counted at least ten times. The gene calls are TRBV11-2 and TRBJ2-5; possibly TRBD2 for D (5 bases). Trimming removed 4 bases from V and 2 bases from J, with 11 bases in between. The CDR3 extends over 14 amino acids. Germline V CDR1 and CDR2: SGHAT, FQNNGV. The CDR3 region is CASSSRTLQETQYF. The CDR3 nucleotides read TGTGCCAGCAGCTCGAGGACTTTACAAGAGACCCAGTACTTC.

This clonotype has ten or more counts. J is TRBJ2-1 and V is TRBV7-3; D gene ambiguous. V gave up 2 bases and J gave up 0 bases, with 14 bases separating them. Germline V CDR1 and CDR2: SGHTA, FQGTGA. The CDR3 covers 17 residues. This CDR3 is CASSLGHLRRSYNEQFF. The DNA for the CDR3 is TGTGCCAGCAGCTTAGGCCATTTGAGGCGCTCCTACAATGAGCAGTTCTTC.

The table lists this clonotype with a few counts. The V call is TRBV27, the J call TRBJ1-1; no clear D. Germline V gives CDR1 MNHEY, CDR2 SMNVEV (reference sequence). V was clipped by 7 bases and J by 0 bases, with 9 bases between them. The CDR3 loop spans 13 amino acids. CDR3 sequence: CASTGILNTEAFF. The CDR3 DNA reads TGTGCCAGCACCGGGATACTGAACACTGAAGCTTTCTTT.

The rearrangement uses TRBV20-1 and TRBJ2-7; perhaps TRBD1 as D (6 bases). Germline values: CDR1 DFQATT, CDR2 SNEGSKA (reference sequence). The CDR3 runs to 17 residues. V lost 0 bases and J 5 bases, leaving 23 bases between the germline ends. Here the CDR3 DNA reads TGCAGTGCTAGAGATCTCTATAGGGGGAGCCTCGGCGACGAGCAGTACTTC. Protein: CSARDLYRGSLGDEQYF.